This entry concerns a single T cell receptor (beta chain). TCRdb re-derived calls from the PCR reads in MiXCR, one entry per CDR3 protein. The sample holds 97,000 or so distinct CDR3 sequences, 45% to 60% seen once. The data were obtained in a study of CDR3 diversity in severe acne. The TCR originated in a male donor with acne. The sample consisted of blood.

CDR3 nucleotides: TGTGCCAGTACCTTGGTGGGACAGGGTGGCAATCAGCCCCAGCATTTT. Amino acid sequence: CASTLVGQGGNQPQHF. The V and J genes are TRBV19 and TRBJ1-5, with TRBD1 identical over 9 bases. Per germline, CDR1 LNHDA and CDR2 SQIVND (reference sequence). This CDR3 is built from 16 residues. The J segment lost 2 bases and the V segment lost 7 bases, leaving 9 bases of the junction unmatched.